This T cell receptor beta chain was identified during a study of cytomegalovirus exposure and HLA in healthy donors. Study observations and caveats: The authors enumerated over 150 TCR beta chains as linked to cytomegalovirus.

The donors were part of the roughly 120-subject validation cohort, which stood apart from the roughly 730-subject first cohort. This table comes from immunoSEQ multiplex PCR, and its TCRdb copy is limited to in-frame clones, with some not included. The profile shows under 250,000 clones, around nine tenths of them singletons. In regard to this clone: Its target is unknown.

Sequencing was performed on PBMCs. The origin of this receptor is a man aged 18 to 30 in good health and CMV-seronegative.

The CDR3 DNA sequence: TGTGCCAGCAGCCAGACTCCCATACTAGCCTACCAAGAGACCCAGTACTTC. Encoded protein: CASSQTPILAYQETQYF. The rearrangement links TRBV28 to TRBJ2-5; a possible D gene is TRBD2 (6 bases). The V gene lost 6 bases and the J gene lost 0 bases, with 20 bases spanning the gap. This CDR3 spans 17 amino acids. Germline V gives CDR1 MDHEN, CDR2 SYDVKM.